This T cell receptor beta chain came from a study of blood T cells in healthy people across ages. Study-wide results and limits: Higher diversity and more naive CD4+ cells were features of long-lived donors, compared to aged donors.

A word on this clonotype: Its specificity is unknown.

Using a J-beta primer mix together with a sample-barcoded 5' primer, a second PCR was run for about 6 to 12 cycles. Tagging of each cDNA molecule was performed by a template-switch adaptor with 12 random nucleotides. TCRdb reprocessed the 5' RACE reads via MiXCR and lists one record per CDR3 protein. The table has approximately 1.5 million distinct CDR3 sequences, roughly 30% seen once; the top ten hold around 11%. The CDR3 is made up of 17 amino acids. The germline V gene encodes CDR1 KGHDR and CDR2 SFDVKD. Trimming stripped 2 bases from V and 7 bases from J, with 21 bases between. The TCR comes from a woman in her twenties or thirties in good health. The sample comprised blood. The gene calls are TRBV24-1 and TRBJ2-3, with D tentatively TRBD1 or TRBD2 (5 bases each). The CDR3 region is CATSDSDWAGKGHTQYF. The CDR3 coding sequence is TGTGCCACCAGTGATTCGGATTGGGCAGGGAAGGGACATACGCAGTATTTT.